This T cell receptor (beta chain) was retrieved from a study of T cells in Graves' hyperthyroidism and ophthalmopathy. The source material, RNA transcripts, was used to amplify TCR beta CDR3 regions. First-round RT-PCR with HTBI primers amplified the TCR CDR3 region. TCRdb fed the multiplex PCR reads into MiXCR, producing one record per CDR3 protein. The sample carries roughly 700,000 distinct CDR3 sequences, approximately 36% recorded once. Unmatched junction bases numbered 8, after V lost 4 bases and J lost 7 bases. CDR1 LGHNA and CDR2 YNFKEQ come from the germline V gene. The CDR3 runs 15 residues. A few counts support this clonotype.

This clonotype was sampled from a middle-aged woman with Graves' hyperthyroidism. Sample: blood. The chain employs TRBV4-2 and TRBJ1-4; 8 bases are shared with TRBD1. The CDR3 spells CASSRLQGESEKLFF. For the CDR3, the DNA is TGTGCCAGCAGCCGATTACAGGGGGAGAGTGAAAAACTGTTTTTT.